The following is a T cell receptor (beta chain) sequence with its context. As yet, its antigen is unknown. J was trimmed by 3 bases and V by 6 bases; bases with no gene match: 6. The germline V gene encodes CDR1 MNHEY and CDR2 SVGEGT. The CDR3 has 14 amino acids. As processed by the authors: The study's classifier, a distant-metastasis tool for papillary thyroid cancer, was built using CDR3 differences across clinicopathological groups. TCRdb reanalyzed the PCR reads with MiXCR. The V and J calls were determined by TCRdb, not by the authors. The table records approximately 69,000 clones, 13% to 15% of them present only once. This record belongs to a study of metastatic and nonmetastatic thyroid tumors. Study information: The study looked at repertoires side by side in blood and in tumor or nodule tissue from malignant and benign thyroid patients.

The study's findings and limits: Malignant thyroid tumors reportedly exceeded benign nodules significantly in TCR beta diversity, with the difference appearing in blood and tumor.

Each patient came to thyroid surgery without any prior treatment (of any kind). The chain links TRBV6-2 or TRBV6-3 to TRBJ2-3, with 7 nucleotides matching TRBD1. The origin of this receptor is a male donor with papillary thyroid cancer or a benign thyroid nodule (not recorded which). Some clones in this sample may be carry-over from other donors' samples. Specimen: blood. CDR3 nucleotides: TGTGCCAGCAGACGGACAGGAATTACAGATACGCAGTATTTT. It specifies CASRRTGITDTQYF.